A selection of T cell receptor beta chains follows, all from one sample in a study of response to subunit inactivated influenza vaccine. TCRdb reprocessed the RT-PCR reads via MiXCR and lists one record per CDR3 protein. The sample yields 630,000 or so distinct CDR3 sequences, 15% to 19% seen once. The sequenced sample was PBMCs from blood, obtained 12 days after vaccination. These receptors originate from a man aged 45-65 years who received an inactivated influenza vaccine. Both conserved end residues are part of each CDR3. A D gene is named only where the DNA matches it firmly. The size entry is marked missing in some rows and otherwise reads once, few, many or a size class.

D gene,J gene,clone size,V gene,CDR3 DNA,CDR3 protein
.,TRBJ1-2,.,TRBV15,TGTGCCACCAGCGGGTGGGATTATGGCTACACCTTC,CATSGWDYGYTF
TRBD1,TRBJ1-6,once,TRBV20-1,TGCAGTGCTAGCTTCTACCAGGGGGCCCTGAATTCACCCCTCCACTTT,CSASFYQGALNSPLHF
.,TRBJ2-5,few,TRBV6-1,TGTGCCAGCAGTCCCGAGTTGGAGACCCAGTACTTC,CASSPELETQYF
TRBD1,TRBJ2-7,.,TRBV7-2,TGTGCCAGCAGCATCTCCGGAACAGGGGGCTACGAGCAGTACTTC,CASSISGTGGYEQYF
TRBD2,TRBJ2-1,.,TRBV7-2,TGTGCCAGCAGCTTACCGGGCCGGACTAGCGGCTACAGCTCCTACAATGAGCAGTTCTTC,CASSLPGRTSGYSSYNEQFF
TRBD2,TRBJ2-3,.,TRBV7-9,TGTGCCAGCACCTTTAGCGGGGGAATAGATACGCAGTATTTT,CASTFSGGIDTQYF
.,TRBJ2-5,few,TRBV12-3/TRBV12-4,TGTGCCAGCAGACACCGGGCCCTAGGGGAGACCCAGTACTTC,CASRHRALGETQYF
.,TRBJ2-2,few,TRBV7-2,TGTGCCAGCAGCCAACAGTTCTACACCGGGGAGCTGTTTTTT,CASSQQFYTGELFF
.,TRBJ2-1,few,TRBV29-1,TGCAGCGTTGCCCCGCTAGCCACCTACTACAATGAGCAGTTCTTC,CSVAPLATYYNEQFF
TRBD1,TRBJ1-2,few,TRBV19,TGTGCCAGTAGCCCGGGACAGACTTATGGCTACACCTTC,CASSPGQTYGYTF
TRBD2,TRBJ2-3,few,TRBV11-2,TGTGCCAGCAGCCTCACAAGACTAGCGGGGGGCCGACTCCTCACAGATACGCAGTATTTT,CASSLTRLAGGRLLTDTQYF
.,TRBJ2-3,few,TRBV7-9,TGTGCCAGCAGCTATTCTGGGGGCCCCTACACAGATACGCAGTATTTT,CASSYSGGPYTDTQYF
TRBD1,TRBJ2-3,.,TRBV29-1,TGCAGCAGCCGACAGGGCCCCAGTTCCTATACGCAGTATTTT,CSSRQGPSSYTQYF
.,TRBJ2-1,.,TRBV3-1,TGTGCCAGCAGCCAGCAGGGATCCTACAATGAGCAGTTCTTC,CASSQQGSYNEQFF
.,TRBJ1-1,many,TRBV7-9,TGTGCCAGCAGCTTCGGAGGGGGGAACACTGAAGCTTTCTTT,CASSFGGGNTEAFF
.,TRBJ2-7,many,TRBV12-3/TRBV12-4,TGTGCCAGCAGTTTTATGGGAGGACGGTCTTACGAGCAGTACTTC,CASSFMGGRSYEQYF
.,TRBJ2-1,few,TRBV12-3/TRBV12-4,TGTGCCAGCAGTTTAGGTGTTTCCGATGAGCAGTTCTTC,CASSLGVSDEQFF
TRBD1,TRBJ2-7,.,TRBV2,TGTGCCAGCAGTGAACGGGACAGCTCCCCGCAGTACTTC,CASSERDSSPQYF
.,TRBJ2-7,few,TRBV7-2,TGTGCCAGCAGTCACAGGGTAAGCTCCTACGAGCAGTACTTC,CASSHRVSSYEQYF
TRBD2,TRBJ2-2,.,TRBV2,TGTGCCAGCAGTGAGTCTAGCGGTATTGCGGAGCTGTTTTTT,CASSESSGIAELFF
.,TRBJ2-2,.,TRBV3-1,TGTGCCAGCAGCCAGGGAGGGACAGTGACTAACACCGGGGAGCTGTTTTTT,CASSQGGTVTNTGELFF
TRBD2,TRBJ2-7,.,TRBV15,TGTGCCACCAGCAGTTCTATTCCCGGGACTAGCGGGGCCGAGCAGTACTTC,CATSSSIPGTSGAEQYF
.,TRBJ2-1,many,TRBV7-9,TGTGCCAGCAGCTTAGAACAGGAGGACAATGAGCAGTTCTTC,CASSLEQEDNEQFF
.,TRBJ2-3,few,TRBV18,TGTGCCAGCTCCGAGGGCACAGATACGCAGTATTTT,CASSEGTDTQYF
.,TRBJ2-4,.,TRBV7-2,TGTGCCAGCAGCTTAGGGTCGGGTCTCCTCTACATTCAGTACTTC,CASSLGSGLLYIQYF
TRBD1,TRBJ1-1,.,TRBV27,TGTGCCAGCAGTCCCCTCTGGACAGGGGGGGGTACTGAAGCTTTCTTT,CASSPLWTGGGTEAFF
.,TRBJ2-3,.,TRBV2,TGTGCCAGCGGCCCGGGACTCGGTTTTGATACGCAGTATTTT,CASGPGLGFDTQYF
TRBD1,TRBJ2-5,few,TRBV30,TGTGCCTGGAGTGTTAAACAGGGGGCCGGTAACTTC,CAWSVKQGAGNF
TRBD1,TRBJ1-2,.,TRBV20-1,TGCAGTGCTATAGGAGGGGGGGACAGCCATGGCTACACCTTC,CSAIGGGDSHGYTF
TRBD2,TRBJ2-7,few,TRBV4-2,TGTGCCAGCAGCCAATTCAAACTAGCGGGAGACTCCTACGAGCAGTACTTC,CASSQFKLAGDSYEQYF
.,TRBJ2-7,.,TRBV29-1,TGCAGCGTTGCGTCAAGGCAAACCTACGAGCAGTACTTC,CSVASRQTYEQYF
.,TRBJ2-4,.,TRBV15,TGTGCCACCTCATTACTCTCCACCAAAAACATTCAGTACTTC,CATSLLSTKNIQYF
.,TRBJ2-7,few,TRBV20-1,TGCAGTGCTAGAGATGTAAGGGGAATATACGAGCAGTACTTC,CSARDVRGIYEQYF
.,TRBJ2-5,few,TRBV4-1,TGCGCCAGCAGCCAAGGGCCAGTACAAGAGACCCAGTACTTC,CASSQGPVQETQYF
.,TRBJ2-1,.,TRBV20-1,TGCAGTGCTAGAGATCGACTAGATCAGTTCTTC,CSARDRLDQFF